This TCR beta chain was sequenced for a study of shared clonotypes between healthy human individuals. Concerning this clone: Its antigen is currently unknown.

Trimming took 2 bases from V and 7 from J, leaving 12 bases between them. The CDR3 length is 13 residues. Germline V gene data show CDR1 as PRHDT and CDR2 as FYEKMQ (reference sequence). CD4+ cells underwent separation, giving CD45RA+ naive and CD45RA-negative memory subsets. The data were produced by immunoSEQ multiplex PCR, yet TCRdb's version contains in-frame clones alone and is incomplete. The sample consists of some 980,000 clones, more than 75% of them appearing once. Study-wide points: When naive CD4 clonotypes were compared across a handful of donors, approximately 4.9% were shared.

J is TRBJ2-7 and V is TRBV13; tentative D call: TRBD1 (5 bases). The sequence was collected from a man aged 18 to 35 in good health. Sequenced sample: memory CD4+ T cells sorted from blood. Subset indicated: CD45RA-negative fraction. CDR3 DNA: TGTGCCAGCAGCTTACAGGGTCCGGGTGAGCAGTACTTC. This sequence encodes CASSLQGPGEQYF.